The source of this T cell receptor (beta chain) is a study of T cells in women clearing cervical HPV infection. On the study more broadly: Only a few women had HLA typing results available. General study points: TRBV6-7 relative abundance averaged about 0.11% in cases and approximately 0.15% in controls. It is unknown whether associations predate infection; no effector/memory or HPV-specific sorting. Each sample's T-cell count was unknown, possibly confounding richness.

Note on this clone: Its antigen is not identified. Read sequence stops 3 residues before the CDR3 end, and the germline J gene provides the missing end.

Germline values: CDR1 DFQATT, CDR2 SNEGSKA (reference sequence). The CDR3 length is 15 residues. With 3 bases clipped from V and 6 bases from J, the junction kept 8 bases outside the gene matches. Repertoires were generated with immunoSEQ multiplex PCR, while TCRdb's copy carries only in-frame clones and drops some. This listing includes approximately 21,000 clones. This TCR derives from a woman between 18 and 69 years old with a cervical HPV16 infection that either progressed to CIN3+ or cleared (not recorded which). Sequenced material: blood buffy coat. The gene calls are TRBV20-1 and TRBJ2-1; 10 positions agree with TRBD2. The CDR3 DNA, read in part, is TGCAGTGCTAGTCTGGCGAGCGGGGGGGGCAATGAG. Translating gives CSASLASGGGNE. The entire CDR3 sequence reads CSASLASGGGNEQFF.